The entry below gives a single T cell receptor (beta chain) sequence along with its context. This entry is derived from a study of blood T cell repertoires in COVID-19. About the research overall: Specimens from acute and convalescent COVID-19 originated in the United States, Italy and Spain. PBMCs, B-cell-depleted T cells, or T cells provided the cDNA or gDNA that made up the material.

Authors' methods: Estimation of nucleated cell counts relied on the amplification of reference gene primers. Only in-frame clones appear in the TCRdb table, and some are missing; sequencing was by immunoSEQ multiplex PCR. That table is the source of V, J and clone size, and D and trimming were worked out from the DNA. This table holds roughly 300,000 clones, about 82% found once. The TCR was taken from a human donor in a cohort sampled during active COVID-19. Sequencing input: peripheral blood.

Here the CDR3 reads CATSRGRETYEQYF. The CDR3 DNA sequence: TGTGCCACCAGCAGAGGCCGGGAGACATACGAGCAGTACTTC. This chain joins TRBV15 and TRBJ2-7, with a tentative D call TRBD2 (6 bases). Between the trimmed V and J ends, which lost 1 base and 4 bases, there was a span of 11 bases. Germline CDR1 LNHNV, CDR2 YYDKDF (reference sequence). The CDR3 spans 14 residues.